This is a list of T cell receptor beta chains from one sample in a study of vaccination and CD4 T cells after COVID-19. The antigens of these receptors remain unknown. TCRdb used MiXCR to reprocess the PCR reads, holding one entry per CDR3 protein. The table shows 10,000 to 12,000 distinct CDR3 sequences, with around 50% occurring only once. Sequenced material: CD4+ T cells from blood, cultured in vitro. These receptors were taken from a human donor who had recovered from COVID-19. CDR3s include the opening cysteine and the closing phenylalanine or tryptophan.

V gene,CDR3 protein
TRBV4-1,CASSQDSRNSPLHF
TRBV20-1,CSASHPYGLSGNDEQYF
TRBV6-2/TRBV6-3,CASSYNRPRTATGGTPGNSPLHF
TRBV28,CASTPFSGIGSNQPQHF
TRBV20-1,CSARWGSGANVLTF
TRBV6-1,CASTSAGTKETQYF
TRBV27,CASSLGDGADTQYF
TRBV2,CASTKTGVGTGELFF
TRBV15,CATSRGLAWETQYF
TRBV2,CASSARQSSYEQYF
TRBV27,CASSRGRGKYEQYF
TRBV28,CASNQQPSISGANVLTF
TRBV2,CASSVDAPRPQHF
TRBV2,CASRGRQGGTEAFF
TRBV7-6,CASSLVGGGEQFF
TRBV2,CASLPGRSMNTEAFF
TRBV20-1,CSVGGRVETEAFF
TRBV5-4,CASSLARNTDTQYF
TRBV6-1,CASSEQGNYGYTF
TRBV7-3,CASGLISGRQETQYF
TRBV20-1,CSARDGRFGYGYTF
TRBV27,CASSSLDRLSNEQFF
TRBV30,CAWSVRSPSSPLHF
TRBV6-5,CASSYSGRADTQYF
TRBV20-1,CSASMINTGTGGLYEQYF
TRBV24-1,CATSDVGQGDREAQHF
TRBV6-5,CASSSAAGGLNTEAFF
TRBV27,CASSSSAQGRRGYTF
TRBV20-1,CSARKGAYYGYTF
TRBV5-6,CASSEVESGQGNQPQHF
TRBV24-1,CATSEGTGGFRGYTF
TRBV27,CASSTNMNTEAFF
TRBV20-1,CSAMRASGSYEQYF
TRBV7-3,CASSLTAAGGSDNEQFF
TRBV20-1,CSARKGSYGYTF
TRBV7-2,CASSTHSVQEQFF
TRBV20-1,CSADSGATSYEQYF
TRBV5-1,CASSSGVRSEMNTEAFF
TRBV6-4,CASSDSPGSGQPQHF